Detailed here is one T cell receptor beta chain. Its specificity is unknown. This entry comes from a study of blood T cells in healthy people across ages. Primed by a sample-barcoded 5' primer and a J-beta primer mix, a second PCR proceeded for about 6 to 12 cycles. TCRdb reprocessed the 5' RACE reads with MiXCR, giving one entry per CDR3 protein. The sample carries around 1,900,000 distinct CDR3 sequences, roughly 43% recorded once. Study-wide results and limits: In the absence of known donor CMV status, changes in expanded clonotypes were possibly confounded. Using unsorted PBMCs precluded a conclusive naive versus antigen-experienced comparison.

The CDR3 spans 19 residues. Losses at the gene ends were 1 base for V and 2 bases for J; bases not matched to a gene: 12. Per germline, CDR1 MDHEN and CDR2 SYDVKM. The specimen sequenced was blood. The receptor was isolated from a human donor in good health. The V and J genes are TRBV28 and TRBJ2-3; 10 bases line up with TRBD1. The CDR3 DNA reads as TGTGCCAGCAGTTTATTAACCGGGACGGGACAGGGGAACACAGATACGCAGTATTTT. Translated: CASSLLTGTGQGNTDTQYF.